This T cell receptor beta chain appears in the sequencing data of a study of cytomegalovirus exposure and HLA in healthy donors. Study-wide results and limits: In a later analysis, TCR beta V- and J-gene trimming was associated with a missense DCLRE1C variant. Rarity marked most TCR sequences, yet some public TCRs occurred in many donors.

Germline V gives CDR1 MNHEY, CDR2 SVGAGI. The CDR3 consists of 15 residues. V was trimmed by 0 bases and J by 2 bases, leaving 10 bases between them. Remarks on this clone: Its target is not known.

Primers included in the PCR were 60 Vbeta and 13 Jbeta primers. In the authors' methods: The authors later counted 75 million to 90 million unique TCR beta chains, around 9.9 million of them shared. Repertoires were generated with immunoSEQ multiplex PCR, while TCRdb's copy carries only in-frame clones and drops some. D and trimming were read from the DNA, whereas the V and J calls and clone size are those reported in that table. Among about 180,000 clones listed, approximately 82% were seen once. The V gene is TRBV6-5, the J gene TRBJ2-5; D is unresolved. Sequences were obtained from PBMCs. The TCR comes from a girl aged 2-10 years in good health and CMV-seropositive. CDR3 bases: TGTGCCAGCAGTTACTCGAATGCGGTACAAGAGACCCAGTACTTC. Translated, it gives CASSYSNAVQETQYF.